This TCR beta chain stems from a study of T cell responses to AZD1222 COVID-19 vaccine. General study points: The study reported that nearly half of spike-specific TCRs target unmutated variant regions. Clonal diversity may have been underestimated in mostly white British donors. At baseline, seropositivity was found in only a handful of AZD1222 recipients.

This clone showed up just a few times. What it binds is unknown. Using immunoSEQ multiplex PCR, the repertoire was profiled, and TCRdb retains in-frame clones only, with some absent. The repertoire has around 150,000 clones, 88% of them found once; the top ten carry 3% to 4%. The source was peripheral blood, collected on day 0 of MenACWY control vaccination. The origin of this receptor is an adult in good health.

CDR3 in DNA: TGTGCCAGCACGTACGGGGGGGCGGCCAACTATGGCTACACCTTC. Residues: CASTYGGAANYGYTF. The rearrangement joins TRBV28 to TRBJ1-2, with a possible D match to TRBD1 (6 bases). Trimming pared 7 bases from V and 2 bases from J, leaving 17 bases between. This CDR3 has 15 residues. Germline values: CDR1 MDHEN, CDR2 SYDVKM.